The T cell receptor beta chain under discussion was sequenced for a study of control samples from healthy donors and cancer patients. Assay used: immunoSEQ multiplex PCR; TCRdb lists only in-frame clones, some missing. The data hold some 130,000 clones, with roughly 92% observed a single time. Source material: blood. The TCR originated in a man between 18 and 35 years old in good health.

Here the CDR3 reads CASRGGVNTEAFF. CDR3 DNA: TGCGCCAGCCGGGGAGGGGTGAACACTGAAGCTTTCTTT. This chain links TRBV4-1 with TRBJ1-1, with a tentative D call TRBD1 (5 bases). This CDR3 is 13 amino acids long. Trimming shortened V by 8 bases and J by 0 bases, and 10 bases separated the two germline ends. Germline values: CDR1 MGHRA, CDR2 YSYEKL.